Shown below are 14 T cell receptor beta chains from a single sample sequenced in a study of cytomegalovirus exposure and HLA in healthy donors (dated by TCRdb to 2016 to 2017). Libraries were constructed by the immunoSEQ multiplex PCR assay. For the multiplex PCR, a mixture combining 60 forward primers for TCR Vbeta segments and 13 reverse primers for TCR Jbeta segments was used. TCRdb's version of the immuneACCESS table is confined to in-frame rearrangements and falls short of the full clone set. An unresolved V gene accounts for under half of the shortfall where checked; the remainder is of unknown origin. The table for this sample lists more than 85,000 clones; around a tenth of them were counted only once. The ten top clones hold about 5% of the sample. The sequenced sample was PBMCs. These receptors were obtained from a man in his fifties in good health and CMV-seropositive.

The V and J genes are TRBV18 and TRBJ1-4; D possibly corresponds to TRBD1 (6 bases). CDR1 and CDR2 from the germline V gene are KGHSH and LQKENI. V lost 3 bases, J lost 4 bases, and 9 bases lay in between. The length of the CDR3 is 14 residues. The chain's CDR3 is CASSPGARNEKLFF. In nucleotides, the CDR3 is TGTGCCAGCTCACCGGGGGCCCGTAATGAAAAACTGTTTTTT.

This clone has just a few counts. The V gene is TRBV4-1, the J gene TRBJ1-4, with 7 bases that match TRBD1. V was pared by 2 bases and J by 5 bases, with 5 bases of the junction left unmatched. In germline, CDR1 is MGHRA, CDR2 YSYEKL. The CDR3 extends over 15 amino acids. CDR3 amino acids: CASSQTGTANEKLFF. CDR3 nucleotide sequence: TGCGCCAGCAGCCAAACCGGGACAGCAAATGAAAAACTGTTTTTT.

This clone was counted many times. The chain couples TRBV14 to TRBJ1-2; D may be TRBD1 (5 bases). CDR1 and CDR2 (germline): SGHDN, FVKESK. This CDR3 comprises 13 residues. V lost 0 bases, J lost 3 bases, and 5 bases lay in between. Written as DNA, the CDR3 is TGTGCCAGCAGCCAAGAGGGGCACTATGGCTACACCTTC. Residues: CASSQEGHYGYTF.

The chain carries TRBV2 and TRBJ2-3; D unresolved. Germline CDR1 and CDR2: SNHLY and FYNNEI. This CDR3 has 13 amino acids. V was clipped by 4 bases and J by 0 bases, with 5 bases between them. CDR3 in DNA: TGTGCCAGCAGTGGAGATAGCACAGATACGCAGTATTTT. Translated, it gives CASSGDSTDTQYF.

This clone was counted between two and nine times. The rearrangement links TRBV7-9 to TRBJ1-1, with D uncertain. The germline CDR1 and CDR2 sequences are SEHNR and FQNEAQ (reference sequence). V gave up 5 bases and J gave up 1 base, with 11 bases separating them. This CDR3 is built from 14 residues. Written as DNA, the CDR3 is TGTGCCAGCAGCCCGGACTTCGGGAACACTGAAGCTTTCTTT. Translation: CASSPDFGNTEAFF.

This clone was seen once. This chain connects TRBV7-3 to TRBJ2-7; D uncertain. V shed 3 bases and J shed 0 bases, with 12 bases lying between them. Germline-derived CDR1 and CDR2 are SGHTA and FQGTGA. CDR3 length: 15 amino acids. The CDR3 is CASSFGGSSSYEQYF. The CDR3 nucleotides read TGTGCCAGCAGCTTCGGCGGTTCTAGCTCCTACGAGCAGTACTTC.

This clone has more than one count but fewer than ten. Written as DNA, the CDR3 is TGTGCCAGCAGGGCTAGCTATAACACTGAAGCTTTCTTT. Its translation: CASRASYNTEAFF. The chain combines TRBV6-1 with TRBJ1-1; D not resolved. The CDR3 loop spans 13 amino acids. Germline V lookup: CDR1 MNHNS, CDR2 SASEGT. Trimming removed 6 bases from V and 2 bases from J, with 10 bases in between.

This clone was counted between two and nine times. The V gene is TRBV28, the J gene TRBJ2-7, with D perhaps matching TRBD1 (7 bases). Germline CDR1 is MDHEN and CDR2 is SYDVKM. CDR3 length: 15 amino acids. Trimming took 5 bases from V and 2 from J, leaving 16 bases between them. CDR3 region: CASSTAPGGPYEQYF. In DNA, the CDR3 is TGTGCCAGCAGTACCGCCCCAGGGGGGCCCTACGAGCAGTACTTC.

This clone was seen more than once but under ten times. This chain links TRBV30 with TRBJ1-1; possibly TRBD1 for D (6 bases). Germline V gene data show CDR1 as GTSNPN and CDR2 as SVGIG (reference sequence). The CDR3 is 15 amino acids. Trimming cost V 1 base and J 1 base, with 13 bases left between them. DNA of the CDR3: TGTGCCTGGAGTGCCCCGGACAGAACGAACACTGAAGCTTTCTTT. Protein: CAWSAPDRTNTEAFF.

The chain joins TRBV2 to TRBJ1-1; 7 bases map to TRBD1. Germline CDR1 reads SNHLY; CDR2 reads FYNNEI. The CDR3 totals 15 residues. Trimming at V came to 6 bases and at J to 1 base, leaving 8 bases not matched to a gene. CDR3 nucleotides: TGTGCCAGCAGGGGCCAGGGGGTCCAGAACACTGAAGCTTTCTTT. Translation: CASRGQGVQNTEAFF.

The CDR3 protein is CASSSGRTGNRELFF. The CDR3 DNA follows: TGTGCCAGTAGTTCGGGACGGACAGGGAATAGGGAGCTGTTTTTT. The rearrangement links TRBV19 to TRBJ2-2; 8 bases are shared with TRBD1. Unmatched junction bases numbered 11, after V lost 5 bases and J lost 9 bases. Germline loops: CDR1 LNHDA, CDR2 SQIVND (reference sequence). The CDR3 contains 15 residues.

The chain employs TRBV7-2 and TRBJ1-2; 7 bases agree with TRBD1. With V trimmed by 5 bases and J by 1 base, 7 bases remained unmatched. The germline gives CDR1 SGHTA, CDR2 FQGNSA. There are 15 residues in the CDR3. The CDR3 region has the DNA TGTGCCAGCAGCACGACCGGGACAGTTAACTATGGCTACACCTTC. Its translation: CASSTTGTVNYGYTF.

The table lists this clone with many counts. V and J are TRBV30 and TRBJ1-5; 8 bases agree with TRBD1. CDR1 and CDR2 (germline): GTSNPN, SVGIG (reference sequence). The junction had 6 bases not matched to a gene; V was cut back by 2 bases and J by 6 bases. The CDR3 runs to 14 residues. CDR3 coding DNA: TGTGCCTGGAGTATGCAGGGGGCGATTCAGCCCCAGCATTTT. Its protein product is CAWSMQGAIQPQHF.

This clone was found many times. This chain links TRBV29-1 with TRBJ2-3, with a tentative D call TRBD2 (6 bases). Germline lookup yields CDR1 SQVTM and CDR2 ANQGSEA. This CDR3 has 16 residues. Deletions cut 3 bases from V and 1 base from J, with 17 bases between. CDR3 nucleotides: TGCAGCGTTGAGGGTGGGAGCGGGTTCGGCACAGATACGCAGTATTTT. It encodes CSVEGGSGFGTDTQYF.